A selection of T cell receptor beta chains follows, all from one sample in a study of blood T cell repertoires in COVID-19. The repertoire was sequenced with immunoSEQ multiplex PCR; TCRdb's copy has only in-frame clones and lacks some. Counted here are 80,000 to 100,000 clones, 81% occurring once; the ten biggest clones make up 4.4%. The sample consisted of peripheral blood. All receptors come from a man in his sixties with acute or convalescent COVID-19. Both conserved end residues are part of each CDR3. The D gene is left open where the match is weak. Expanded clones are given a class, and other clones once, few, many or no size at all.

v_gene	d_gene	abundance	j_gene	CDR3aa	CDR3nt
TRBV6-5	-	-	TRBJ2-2	CASSSDPRRGTGELFF	TGTGCCAGCAGTTCGGACCCACGCCGGGGTACCGGGGAGCTGTTTTTT
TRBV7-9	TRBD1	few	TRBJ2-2	CASRQDREIGELFF	TGTGCCAGCAGGCAGGACAGGGAGATCGGGGAGCTGTTTTTT
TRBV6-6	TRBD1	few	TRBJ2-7	CASSYVGTGAEQYF	TGTGCCAGCAGTTACGTCGGGACAGGGGCCGAGCAGTACTTC
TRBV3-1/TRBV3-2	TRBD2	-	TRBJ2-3	CASSLFSGRSDTQYF	TGTGCCAGCAGCCTATTTAGCGGGAGGTCAGATACGCAGTATTTT
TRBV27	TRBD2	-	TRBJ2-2	CASSPGLAGGGIGELFF	TGTGCCAGCAGTCCGGGACTAGCGGGAGGAGGAATCGGGGAGCTGTTTTTT
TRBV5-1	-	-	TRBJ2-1	CASSLQPTNNEQFF	TGCGCCAGCAGCTTGCAGCCGACTAACAATGAGCAGTTCTTC
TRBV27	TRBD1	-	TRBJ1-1	CASSSRQGQGGTEAFF	TGTGCCAGCAGTTCACGACAGGGGCAGGGCGGGACTGAAGCTTTCTTT
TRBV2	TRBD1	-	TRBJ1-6	CASTNRGASPLHF	TGTGCCAGCACTAACAGGGGGGCTTCACCCCTCCACTTT
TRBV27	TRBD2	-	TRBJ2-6	CASSHGGSGANVLTF	TGTGCCAGCAGTCACGGGGGGTCTGGGGCCAACGTCCTGACTTTC
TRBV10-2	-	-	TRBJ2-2	CASSGAGGNTGELFF	TGCGCCAGCAGTGGCGCAGGAGGGAACACCGGGGAGCTGTTTTTT
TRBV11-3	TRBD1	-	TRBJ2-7	CASSLWGAGQGDYEQYF	TGTGCCAGCAGCTTATGGGGGGCCGGACAGGGCGACTACGAGCAGTACTTC